This entry features one T cell receptor beta chain sequence. The donors were part of the approximately 130-subject validation cohort, which stood apart from the 666-subject first cohort. The data derive from a study of cytomegalovirus exposure and HLA in healthy donors. Study as a whole: The 120 or so validation repertoires were produced on the same platform as the 550 to 750 repertoires of the first cohort. This was reported in a later analysis.

Assay: immunoSEQ multiplex PCR; the TCRdb copy retains only in-frame clones and omits some. The table lists tens of thousands of clones, roughly nine tenths of them singletons. This clonotype was sampled from a man aged 18 to 29 in good health and CMV-seronegative. Sequencing was carried out using PBMCs.

CDR3 in amino acids: CASRGSLNTEAFF. Written as DNA, the CDR3 is TGTGCCAGCAGGGGCAGTTTGAACACTGAAGCTTTCTTT. The chain employs TRBV2 and TRBJ1-1; D is undetermined. The CDR3 runs 13 residues. Per the germline V gene, CDR1 is SNHLY and CDR2 is FYNNEI. Between the trimmed V and J ends, which lost 6 bases and 0 bases, there was a span of 8 bases.